This TCR beta chain was obtained from a study of T cell repertoires in cytomegalovirus infection (dated by TCRdb to between 2018 and 2020). The study in broad terms: Peptide stimulations targeted recently identified HLA-C-restricted CMV epitopes, whose presentation resists viral immunomodulation, together with well-studied HLA-B-restricted epitopes. Because public TCR beta signatures pointed to carriage of CMV infection together with the matching HLA type, the HLA type of each donor mattered for the analysis. The full study reports these points: The ex vivo response was dominated by HLA-C-restricted CMV-specific TCR beta clonotypes, and the single most frequent clonotype in two of eight donors was supplied by these HLA-C-restricted clonotypes. In both this cohort and an independent roughly 350-donor cohort, the cumulative frequency of public TCR beta family members distinguished carriers of CMV infection plus the relevant HLA type.

This clonotype was found a few times. Its antigen is unknown. Nothing much larger sits one base from this clone, and base qualities are not available. The sample's treatment or condition label, decoded: in vitro stimulation with specific CMV peptide epitopes to enrich CMV-specific T cells. V has 5 bases trimmed and J has 5 bases trimmed; junction bases matching no gene number 3. Including the terminal cysteine and valine, the CDR3 comprises 12 residues. CDR3 DNA is the only sequence kept; it has 36 bases, read in frame from the first base. The germline V gene provides CDR1 SGHAT and CDR2 FQNNGV. The data were produced on an Illumina HiSeq 1500. TCRdb's own reprocessing of the public reads used fastp at Q25 and MiXCR and kept productive beta chains. Rows with one shared CDR3 protein collapse into an entry with the most common genes and DNA. The sample contains approximately 990,000 distinct CDR3 sequences, 25% to 40% of them found a single time. Roughly 13% of the sample is held by the ten biggest clonotypes.

The sequence derives from a human donor in good health (CMV status not recorded). Some clones in this sample may be carry-over from other donors' samples. The rearranged segments are TRBV11-2 and TRBJ2-7, with 7 central nucleotides matching TRBD1. The source material was cultured CD8+ T cells from PBMCs, sampled from culture after CMV antigen stimulation. The DNA is as follows: TGTGCCAGCAGCAAAGACAGGGACGAGCAGTACGTC. Its translation is CASSKDRDEQYV.